Shown below are 10 T cell receptor beta chains from a single sample sequenced in a study of blood T cell repertoires in COVID-19 (dated by TCRdb to the early 2020s). The library was prepared using the immunoSEQ multiplex PCR assay. Not all clones reach the TCRdb copy of this immuneACCESS table, which keeps in-frame sequences only. Checked studies attribute under half of the gap to unresolved V genes and leave the rest unexplained. This sample holds fewer than 350,000 clones; 70% to 90% were observed only once. Of the sample, approximately 12% falls within the top ten clones. What was sequenced was peripheral blood. These receptors all come from a woman aged 30 to 39 with COVID-19, enrolled during active disease.

This clone was counted at least ten times. The chain combines TRBV2 with TRBJ1-5; 9 positions match TRBD1. The CDR3 loop spans 13 amino acids. Per the germline V gene, CDR1 is SNHLY and CDR2 is FYNNEI. J lost 6 bases, V lost 6 bases, and 3 bases had no gene match. The CDR3 reads CASRGQGLQPQHF. The CDR3 nucleotides read TGTGCCAGCAGGGGACAGGGTCTTCAGCCCCAGCATTTT.

V usage is TRBV5-1 and J usage is TRBJ2-5; 9 nucleotides line up with TRBD2. This CDR3 has 16 amino acids. Germline values: CDR1 SGHRS, CDR2 YFSETQ. The trim removed 3 bases at V and 4 bases at J, leaving 10 bases unmatched. CDR3 sequence reads: CASSSGWGLAGETQYF. The CDR3 DNA reads TGCGCCAGCAGCTCGGGGTGGGGACTAGCCGGAGAGACCCAGTACTTC. Filled out from reference TRBV5-1 and TRBJ2-5, the complete variable domain reads KAGVTQTPRYLIKTRGQQVTLSCSPISGHRSVSWYQQTPGQGLQFLFEYFSETQRNKGNFPGRFSGRQFSNSRSEMNVSTLELGDSALYLCASSSGWGLAGETQYFGPGTRLLVL.

The V call is TRBV30, the J call TRBJ1-6; TRBD1 might be the D (6 bases). Per germline, CDR1 GTSNPN and CDR2 SVGIG (reference sequence). The CDR3 spans 16 residues. V shed 1 base and J shed 6 bases, with 16 bases lying between them. This chain's CDR3 is CAWSAIGGHFNSPLHF. CDR3 coding DNA: TGTGCCTGGAGTGCCATTGGGGGACACTTTAATTCACCCCTCCACTTT.

The J gene is TRBJ2-2, the V gene TRBV10-3, with D tentatively TRBD1 (6 bases). The V end was cut by 3 bases, the J end by 4 bases, with 15 bases between. CDR1 and CDR2 from the germline V gene are ENHRY and SYGVKD. This CDR3 has 16 amino acids. The DNA for the CDR3 is TGTGCCATCAGTGACACAGGGAATCGTGGCACCGGGGAGCTGTTTTTT. Its protein product is CAISDTGNRGTGELFF.

V is TRBV11-2 and J is TRBJ2-1; D not certain. CDR3 size: 15 residues. The V gene's germline CDR1 is SGHAT and CDR2 FQNNGV. The V end was cut by 3 bases, the J end by 0 bases, with 9 bases between. As DNA, the CDR3 is TGTGCCAGCAGCTTTATCGGTGGCTCCTACAATGAGCAGTTCTTC. Translating gives CASSFIGGSYNEQFF.

The J gene is TRBJ1-6, the V gene TRBV7-9; D perhaps matches TRBD1 (5 bases). The length of the CDR3 is 16 residues. The germline V gene encodes CDR1 SEHNR and CDR2 FQNEAQ (reference sequence). The ends were cut back, 2 bases at V and 10 bases at J, with 18 bases in the middle. CDR3 region: CASSLSREGRGSPLHF. The CDR3 bases are TGTGCCAGCAGCTTATCGCGAGAAGGGAGGGGATCACCCCTCCACTTT.

This sequence joins TRBV28 and TRBJ1-3; 8 nucleotides line up with TRBD1. V trimming: 0 bases; J trimming: 4 bases; junction bases outside the gene matches: 11. Germline V gene lookup returns CDR1 MDHEN and CDR2 SYDVKM. This CDR3 comprises 18 residues. The CDR3 nucleotides read TGTGCCAGCAGTTTATGGCGGGAGACAGGGGTTAGAGGAAACACCATATATTTT. Its translation is CASSLWRETGVRGNTIYF.

The chain has TRBV19 and TRBJ2-6; no firm D call. Germline-derived CDR1 and CDR2 are LNHDA and SQIVND (reference sequence). Trimming removed 6 bases at V and 5 bases at J, with 17 bases between. The CDR3 runs 16 residues. CDR3 coding DNA: TGTGCCAGTAGCGAAAAGCCCTTCGTCTGGGCCAACGTCCTGACTTTC. Its translation: CASSEKPFVWANVLTF.

The gene calls are TRBV6-5 and TRBJ1-2, with D possibly matching TRBD1 (5 bases). There are 12 residues in the CDR3. Per germline, CDR1 MNHEY and CDR2 SVGAGI. Trimming stripped 6 bases from V and 7 bases from J, with 12 bases between. The CDR3 bases are TGTGCCAGCAGCACTTACAGGTTTGGCTACACCTTC. Encoded protein: CASSTYRFGYTF.

This sequence joins TRBV18 and TRBJ1-2, with TRBD1 matching 7 bases. J was trimmed by 8 bases and V by 1 base; bases with no gene match: 7. The CDR3 spans 14 residues. The V gene's germline CDR1 is KGHSH and CDR2 LQKENI. The CDR3 reads CASSPLDRVGGYTF. Written as DNA, the CDR3 is TGTGCCAGCTCACCACTAGACAGGGTTGGAGGCTACACCTTC. Full variable domain (rest looked up from reference TRBV18 and TRBJ1-2): NAGVMQNPRHLVRRRGQEARLRCSPMKGHSHVYWYRQLPEEGLKFMVYLQKENIIDESGMPKERFSAEFPKEGPSILRIQQVVRGDSAAYFCASSPLDRVGGYTFGSGTRLTVV.